The entry below describes one T cell receptor (beta chain). Its antigen has not been determined. Base qualities are not provided; no much larger clone lies one nucleotide away. The source of the sample is a study of blood T cell repertoires in COVID-19 (TCRdb year 2020). General notes on the study: The collaborator samples originated in the United States, Italy and Spain and spanned the acute and convalescent phases of COVID-19. The material from the prospective study consisted of cDNA or gDNA derived from T cells, B-cell-depleted T cells, or PBMCs. The dataset comprised deeply sampled blood TCRbeta repertoires from subjects exposed to, actively infected with, or recovered from COVID-19. The repertoires were released in a freely available public database intended as a resource for research on the immune response to SARS-CoV-2. The samples were drawn from the first 160 participants of the ongoing ImmuneRACE study and from about 1,200 subjects provided by 6 global collaborators. Nearly every sample came with metadata listing a de-identified subject ID, COVID-19 status, age in years and sex. Where HLA class I and class II types were available, the types were taken from metadata supplied by the sample provider, not from assay-based typing.

Each collaborating institution followed its own protocols to collect whole blood in K2EDTA tubes. Collaborator samples were shipped for TCRbeta analysis as frozen whole blood, isolated PBMCs, or DNA extracted from either sample type. Study-wide findings and limitations: How much clinical and demographic metadata was included differed by source and by participant, and the metadata was provided uncurated.

The CDR3 contains 13 residues, cysteine and phenylalanine counted. Only the CDR3 region is kept as DNA, spanning 39 bases read in frame from base 1. V lost 3 bases and J lost 7 bases; the stretch between them is 10 bases long. TCRbeta CDR3 regions were amplified from genomic DNA using the immunoSEQ Assay, a bias-controlled multiplex PCR. In the authors' own workflow: Nucleated cell counts per sample were estimated from amplification of reference gene primers within the assay. To quantify the absolute abundance of each unique TCRbeta CDR3 rearrangement, sequence reads were collapsed and filtered. Productive Simpson clonality was computed per sample as the square root of Simpson's diversity index over productive rearrangements. TCRdb re-hosts the immuneACCESS table, in-frame sequences only. Its copies lack some clones; in the studies checked, an unresolved V gene accounts for under half of them, and the cause for the rest is not known. Clonal size and the V and J genes are those of that table, whereas D and trimming came from the DNA. The sample contains under 75,000 clones, 80% to 90% of them found a single time. About 8.9% of the sample belongs to the ten largest clones.

The TCR was taken from a man aged 45-60 years with active COVID-19. Sequencing used peripheral blood. The chain uses TRBV12-3 or TRBV12-4 and TRBJ2-1; a weak D assignment points to TRBD1 (6 bases agree). The sequenced DNA is TGTGCCAGCAGTTTGAAGGGGGTTAATGAGCAGTTCTTC. It is translated as CASSLKGVNEQFF.